This TCR beta chain derives from a study of T cell changes during pregnancy in multiple sclerosis. Germline V gives CDR1 MNHNY, CDR2 SVGAGI (reference sequence). The CDR3 loop spans 13 amino acids. The ends were cut back, 0 bases at V and 8 bases at J, with 10 bases in the middle. The method was immunoSEQ multiplex PCR; TCRdb's version includes in-frame clones alone and lacks a portion of them. The repertoire holds around 59,000 clones, with about 91% as singletons. The chain combines TRBV6-6 with TRBJ1-2; tentative D call: TRBD1 (5 bases). The sequence was obtained from a female donor with multiple sclerosis, enrolled in a pregnancy study. Sample: peripheral blood, taken in the first trimester of pregnancy. CDR3 loop: CASSYSPQGGYTF. The CDR3 DNA is TGTGCCAGCAGTTACTCTCCCCAGGGCGGCTACACCTTC.